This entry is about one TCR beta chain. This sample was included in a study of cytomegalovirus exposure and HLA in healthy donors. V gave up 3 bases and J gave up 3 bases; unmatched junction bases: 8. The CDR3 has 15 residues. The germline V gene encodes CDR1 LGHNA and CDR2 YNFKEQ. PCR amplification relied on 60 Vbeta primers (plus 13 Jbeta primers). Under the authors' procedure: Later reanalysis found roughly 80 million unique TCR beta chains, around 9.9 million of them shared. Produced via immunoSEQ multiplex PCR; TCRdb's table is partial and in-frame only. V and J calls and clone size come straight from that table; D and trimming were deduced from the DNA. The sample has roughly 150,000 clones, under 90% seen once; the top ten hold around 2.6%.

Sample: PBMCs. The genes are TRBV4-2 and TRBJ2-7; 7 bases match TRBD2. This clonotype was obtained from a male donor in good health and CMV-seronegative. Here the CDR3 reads CASSHGASGYYEQYF. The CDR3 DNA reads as TGTGCCAGCAGCCATGGGGCTAGCGGCTACTACGAGCAGTACTTC.